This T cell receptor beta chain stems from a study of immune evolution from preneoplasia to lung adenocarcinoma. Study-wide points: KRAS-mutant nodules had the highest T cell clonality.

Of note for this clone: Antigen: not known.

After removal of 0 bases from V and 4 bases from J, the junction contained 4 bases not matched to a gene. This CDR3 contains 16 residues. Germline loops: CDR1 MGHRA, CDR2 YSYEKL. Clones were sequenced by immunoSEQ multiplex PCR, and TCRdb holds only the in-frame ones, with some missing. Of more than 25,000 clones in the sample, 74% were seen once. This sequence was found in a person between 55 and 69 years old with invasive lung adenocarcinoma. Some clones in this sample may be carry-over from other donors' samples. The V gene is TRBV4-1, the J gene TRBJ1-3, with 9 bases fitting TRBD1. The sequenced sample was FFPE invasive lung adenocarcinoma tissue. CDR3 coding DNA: TGCGCCAGCAGCCAAGATAGGGACAGGGTGGGAAACACCATATATTTT. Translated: CASSQDRDRVGNTIYF.